In this sample, the clone carrying this TCR beta chain turned up a few times. Its antigen is undetermined. What was sequenced were expressed TCRB transcripts, since all of the isolated RNA had been reverse transcribed. The table came from immunoSEQ multiplex PCR; TCRdb's copy has only in-frame clones and leaves some out. The sample consists of about 180,000 clones, roughly an eighth of them appearing once. The CDR3 contains 12 residues. The germline gives CDR1 SNHLY, CDR2 FYNNEI. V was shortened by 4 bases and J by 5 bases, with 9 bases between the two germline ends. The sample belongs to a study of beta chain features in type 1 diabetes. Study-wide points: Naive, central memory and Treg TCRB repertoires seemed to resemble each other more closely in patients than they did in healthy donors. Shortening of TCRB CDR3s, moderate but significant, appeared in all four CD4+ subsets of Type 1 diabetes patients.

The V and J genes are TRBV2 and TRBJ2-7; D call uncertain. Sequencing used central memory CD4+ T cells from blood. The receptor was derived from a woman aged 18-29 years in good health. The CDR3 DNA is TGTGCCAGCAGTGGGTCCGCGCACGAGCAGTACTTC. It yields the protein CASSGSAHEQYF.